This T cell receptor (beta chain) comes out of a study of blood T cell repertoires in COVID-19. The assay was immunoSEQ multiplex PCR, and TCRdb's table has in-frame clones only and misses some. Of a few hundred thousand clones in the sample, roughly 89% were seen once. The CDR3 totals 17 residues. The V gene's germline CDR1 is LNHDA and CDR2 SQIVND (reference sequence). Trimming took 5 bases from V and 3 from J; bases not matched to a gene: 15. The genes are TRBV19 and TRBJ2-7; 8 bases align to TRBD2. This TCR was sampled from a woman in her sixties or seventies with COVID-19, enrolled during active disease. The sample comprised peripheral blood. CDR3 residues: CASSSRLRRGAYYEQYF. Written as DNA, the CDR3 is TGTGCCAGTAGTTCGCGCCTCAGGCGGGGGGCGTACTACGAGCAGTACTTC.